Each of the 30 T cell receptor beta chains below was sequenced from the same sample in a study of shared clonotypes between healthy human individuals. Sequencing was performed with immunoSEQ multiplex PCR; in TCRdb, only in-frame clones are kept and a portion is missing. The sample yields about 1.5 million clones, around 97% seen once. Source material: naive CD4+ T cells sorted from blood. As for subset: CD45RA+ positively selected. All receptors come from a man aged 25 to 40 in good health.

V is TRBV11-2 and J is TRBJ2-7; TRBD1 matches at 7 bases. Looked up from germline, CDR1 is SGHAT and CDR2 is FQNNGV. The V gene end was trimmed by 2 bases and the J gene end by 5 bases; junction bases not matched to a gene: 9. The CDR3 covers 15 residues. The DNA of the CDR3 is TGTGCCAGCAGCTTACGCGGACAGGTAGGGAACGAGCAGTACTTC. Translated, it gives CASSLRGQVGNEQYF.

As regards this clone: Other DNA sequences in the sample encode the same CDR3. The chain carries TRBV5-5 and TRBJ1-2; D is undetermined. The CDR3 loop spans 13 amino acids. The germline V gene has CDR1 SGHKS and CDR2 YYEKEE (reference sequence). V was pared by 0 bases and J by 2 bases, with 5 bases between. CDR3 amino acids: CASSLEGNYGYTF. The CDR3 coding sequence is TGTGCCAGCAGCTTGGAAGGGAACTATGGCTACACCTTC.

J is TRBJ2-7 and V is TRBV18; 11 bases are shared with TRBD2. J gave up 12 bases and V 5 bases, and 24 bases lay outside the gene matches. Germline lookup yields CDR1 KGHSH and CDR2 LQKENI. The CDR3 is made up of 18 amino acids. CDR3 residues: CASSATGTSGLGVHHTYF. CDR3 sequence (DNA): TGTGCCAGCTCAGCAACCGGGACTAGCGGTTTAGGGGTTCACCATACGTACTTC.

The chain recombines TRBV27 with TRBJ2-1; 10 bases line up with TRBD1. The CDR3 is 15 residues long. J gave up 5 bases and V 2 bases, and 3 bases lay outside the gene matches. CDR1 and CDR2 (germline): MNHEY, SMNVEV (reference sequence). The CDR3 sequence: CASSLRGQGNNEQFF. DNA for the CDR3: TGTGCCAGCAGTTTACGGGGACAGGGGAACAATGAGCAGTTCTTC.

The gene calls are TRBV7-9 and TRBJ2-5; D perhaps matches TRBD1 (6 bases). V was clipped by 5 bases and J by 5 bases, with 15 bases between them. This CDR3 spans 14 amino acids. Germline loops: CDR1 SEHNR, CDR2 FQNEAQ (reference sequence). CDR3 protein: CASSLGRGWETQYF. The CDR3 DNA reads TGTGCCAGCAGCCTAGGCAGGGGATGGGAGACCCAGTACTTC.

To note about this clone: This specimen includes other DNA sequences encoding the same CDR3. V gene TRBV5-4 combines with J gene TRBJ2-1; D not resolved. Germline V gene data show CDR1 as SGHNT and CDR2 as YYREEE (reference sequence). The CDR3 is made up of 16 amino acids. V lost 0 bases and J 0 bases, leaving 10 bases between the germline ends. CDR3 DNA sequence: TGTGCCAGCAGCTTGGCCCCAGAGAGCTCCTACAATGAGCAGTTCTTC. Its translation: CASSLAPESSYNEQFF.

This chain links TRBV19 with TRBJ2-2; D not resolved. CDR1 and CDR2 from the germline V gene are LNHDA and SQIVND (reference sequence). The germline V and J ends were trimmed by 5 bases and 6 bases, with 13 bases remaining between them. The CDR3 length is 14 residues. The CDR3: CASSVGPGAGELFF. The CDR3 nucleotides are TGTGCCAGTAGTGTCGGGCCTGGGGCCGGGGAGCTGTTTTTT.

The chain links TRBV4-2 to TRBJ2-7; D ambiguous. With 1 base removed from V and 5 bases from J, the gap between germline ends came to 18 bases. CDR1 and CDR2 (germline): LGHNA, YNFKEQ. The length of the CDR3 is 16 residues. CDR3 nucleotide sequence: TGTGCCAGCAGCCAAGGAACACCGACCTTTATCGACGAGCAGTACTTC. It is translated as CASSQGTPTFIDEQYF.

In its sample, this clone was seen a few times. The chain recombines TRBV28 with TRBJ1-2; D might be TRBD1 (5 bases). The CDR3 runs to 13 residues. Germline CDR1 is MDHEN and CDR2 is SYDVKM. Trimming left V 4 bases short and J 8 bases short, with 14 bases between. CDR3 protein: CASSSMVDSGYTF. The CDR3, as DNA: TGTGCCAGCAGTTCAATGGTTGACAGCGGCTACACCTTC.

The gene calls are TRBV11-2 and TRBJ1-1, with D perhaps TRBD1 (5 bases). Trimming pared 8 bases from V and 6 bases from J, leaving 16 bases between. The CDR3 runs to 13 residues. CDR1 and CDR2 from the germline V gene are SGHAT and FQNNGV. The DNA of the CDR3 is TGTGCCAGCGGGGGACGGAGGGTACCTGAAGCTTTCTTT. It translates to CASGGRRVPEAFF. The full variable domain, its missing parts supplied by reference TRBV11-2 and TRBJ1-1, is EAGVAQSPRYKIIEKRQSVAFWCNPISGHATLYWYQQILGQGPKLLIQFQNNGVVDDSQLPKDRFSAERLKGVDSTLKIQPAKLEDSAVYLCASGGRRVPEAFFGQGTRLTVV.

The chain combines TRBV28 with TRBJ2-7; 11 nucleotides agree with TRBD2. Germline V gene lookup returns CDR1 MDHEN and CDR2 SYDVKM. V lost 5 bases, J lost 2 bases, and 5 bases stayed unmatched. The CDR3 is made up of 15 amino acids. CDR3 region: CASSPGTSGPYEQYF. CDR3 DNA: TGTGCCAGCAGTCCCGGGACTAGCGGCCCCTACGAGCAGTACTTC.

V usage is TRBV10-2 and J usage is TRBJ2-3; TRBD2 agrees at 16 bases. The CDR3 consists of 21 residues. V trimming: 8 bases; J trimming: 5 bases; junction bases outside the gene matches: 22. Germline V gene lookup returns CDR1 WSHSY and CDR2 SAAADI. CDR3 DNA: TGCGCCAGCCATGGACGGACGGGACTAGCGGGAGGGCCTGGTCAACAAGATACGCAGTATTTT. Its protein product is CASHGRTGLAGGPGQQDTQYF.

CDR3 loop: CASSSNTRQMAYEQYF. The CDR3 DNA reads as TGTGCCAGCAGTTCCAATACGAGACAAATGGCCTACGAGCAGTACTTC. This chain joins TRBV28 and TRBJ2-7, with no clear D. Trimming shortened V by 4 bases and J by 2 bases, and 18 bases separated the two germline ends. The CDR3 is 16 residues long. Germline CDR1 MDHEN, CDR2 SYDVKM.

V is TRBV19 and J is TRBJ2-7; a possible D gene is TRBD2 (6 bases). The CDR3 consists of 15 residues. V gave up 5 bases and J gave up 8 bases, with 22 bases separating them. Germline V CDR1 and CDR2: LNHDA, SQIVND (reference sequence). CDR3 sequence (DNA): TGTGCCAGTAGTTCCCGTCCCGGGGGTACCGTCAAGCAGTACTTC. This translates into CASSSRPGGTVKQYF.

The chain recombines TRBV4-3 with TRBJ1-1; D unclear. Trimming left V 0 bases short and J 7 bases short, with 9 bases between. The CDR3 loop spans 13 amino acids. Looked up from germline, CDR1 is LGHNA and CDR2 is YSLEER. CDR3 DNA sequence: TGCGCCAGCAGCCAAGAATCCGGGGATGAAGCTTTCTTT. Translation: CASSQESGDEAFF.

The chain carries TRBV2 and TRBJ1-5; D perhaps matches TRBD1 (5 bases). Germline CDR1 SNHLY, CDR2 FYNNEI. With 6 bases removed from V and 4 bases from J, the gap between germline ends came to 22 bases. This CDR3 comprises 17 residues. CDR3 in amino acids: CASRPGRGIRGNQPQHF. CDR3 nucleotides: TGTGCCAGCAGGCCTGGGCGGGGCATCCGGGGTAATCAGCCCCAGCATTTT.

V is TRBV11-2 and J is TRBJ1-5; TRBD1 is a possible D gene (6 bases). The CDR3 has 15 residues. Per the germline V gene, CDR1 is SGHAT and CDR2 is FQNNGV. Trimming removed 5 bases at V and 4 bases at J, with 15 bases between. DNA for the CDR3: TGTGCCAGCAGCGCCCAAGGACAGAATAATCAGCCCCAGCATTTT. It codes for CASSAQGQNNQPQHF.

The chain carries TRBV4-3 and TRBJ1-1; D unclear. The CDR3 contains 14 residues. V gave up 0 bases and J gave up 8 bases, with 13 bases separating them. Germline V gene lookup returns CDR1 LGHNA and CDR2 YSLEER. Here the CDR3 reads CASSQDETGKEAFF. DNA of the CDR3: TGCGCCAGCAGCCAAGACGAAACCGGGAAGGAAGCTTTCTTT.

The gene calls are TRBV30 and TRBJ1-5, with D maybe TRBD1 (5 bases). V was shortened by 2 bases and J by 11 bases, with 10 bases between the two germline ends. In germline, CDR1 is GTSNPN, CDR2 SVGIG (reference sequence). The CDR3 has 11 residues. The CDR3 protein is CAWSSAGTQHF. In DNA form, the CDR3 reads TGTGCCTGGAGTTCAGCAGGGACCCAGCATTTT.

This chain uses TRBV6-6 with TRBJ1-2, with D perhaps TRBD1 (6 bases). V lost 8 bases and J 7 bases, leaving 17 bases between the germline ends. The CDR3 loop spans 13 amino acids. Germline loops: CDR1 MNHNY, CDR2 SVGAGI (reference sequence). The CDR3 nucleotides read TGTGCCAGCCACAGGGAGGATTCCCTTGGCTACACCTTC. Translated, it gives CASHREDSLGYTF.

The chain couples TRBV28 to TRBJ1-2; a possible D gene is TRBD1 (6 bases). V lost 4 bases, J lost 0 bases, and 12 bases lay in between. The CDR3 has 15 residues. Germline V gene lookup returns CDR1 MDHEN and CDR2 SYDVKM. For the CDR3, the DNA is TGTGCCAGCAGTTCGGGACATTCGACTAACTATGGCTACACCTTC. This translates into CASSSGHSTNYGYTF.

The chain recombines TRBV18 with TRBJ2-5, with D unclear. In germline, CDR1 is KGHSH, CDR2 LQKENI. The V gene lost 3 bases and the J gene lost 0 bases, with 8 bases spanning the gap. This CDR3 has 14 residues. In DNA, the CDR3 is TGTGCCAGCTCACCTCAAGGATACCAAGAGACCCAGTACTTC. It encodes CASSPQGYQETQYF.

The rearrangement uses TRBV5-5 and TRBJ2-7; 8 positions match TRBD1. In germline, CDR1 is SGHKS, CDR2 YYEKEE (reference sequence). V shed 4 bases, J shed 5 bases, and the junction held 5 bases outside the gene matches. This CDR3 contains 13 residues. The CDR3 DNA follows: TGTGCCAGCAGCCGACAGGGGTGGAACGAGCAGTACTTC. It encodes CASSRQGWNEQYF.

The V and J genes are TRBV19 and TRBJ2-7; D is unresolved. The V gene lost 4 bases and the J gene lost 0 bases, with 10 bases spanning the gap. Germline-derived CDR1 and CDR2 are LNHDA and SQIVND (reference sequence). This CDR3 has 14 residues. For the CDR3, the DNA is TGTGCCAGTAGTAGGGTAGGACGCTCCTACGAGCAGTACTTC. Translating gives CASSRVGRSYEQYF.

This chain connects TRBV7-8 to TRBJ2-2, with TRBD2 matching over 10 bases. V lost 4 bases, J lost 6 bases, and 5 bases stayed unmatched. CDR3 size: 15 residues. Per germline, CDR1 SGHVS and CDR2 FQNEAQ. This CDR3 is CASSSSGRWAGELFF. CDR3 DNA sequence: TGTGCCAGCAGCTCTAGCGGGAGATGGGCCGGGGAGCTGTTTTTT.

The V gene is TRBV15, the J gene TRBJ2-1; D unclear. The CDR3 length is 14 residues. V shed 5 bases and J shed 8 bases, with 16 bases lying between them. Germline V gene sequence: CDR1 LNHNV, CDR2 YYDKDF (reference sequence). The CDR3, as DNA: TGTGCCACCAGCCCAGGACCTTTCAGGTATGAGCAGTTCTTC. This codes for CATSPGPFRYEQFF.

The V and J genes are TRBV7-9 and TRBJ2-3; D is perhaps TRBD2 (6 bases). The germline V gene has CDR1 SEHNR and CDR2 FQNEAQ (reference sequence). Trimming took off 1 base at V and 3 bases at J, with 17 bases between the two ends. The CDR3 extends over 17 amino acids. DNA for the CDR3: TGTGCCAGCAGCTTAGTGGGGCGAACGGGAGTAACAGATACGCAGTATTTT. This gives the protein CASSLVGRTGVTDTQYF.

On this clone: Other nucleotide sequences in the sample specify the same CDR3. The chain couples TRBV20-1 to TRBJ2-7, with unresolved D. This CDR3 region has 11 residues. From germline, CDR1 is DFQATT and CDR2 SNEGSKA (reference sequence). V was shortened by 2 bases and J by 4 bases, with 6 bases between the two germline ends. Written as DNA, the CDR3 is TGCAGTGCTAGAAGTGGGTACGAGCAGTACTTC. This translates into CSARSGYEQYF.

This clone has only one observation. This chain links TRBV6-5 with TRBJ1-2, with 8 bases matching TRBD1. This CDR3 is 15 amino acids long. V dropped 6 bases and J dropped 6; count of bases not matched to a gene: 12. The germline CDR1 and CDR2 sequences are MNHEY and SVGAGI. The CDR3 loop is CASRDPDRVFHGYTF. The CDR3 region has the DNA TGTGCCAGCAGAGACCCGGACAGGGTTTTTCATGGCTACACCTTC.

The chain couples TRBV6-1 to TRBJ2-7, with 9 nucleotides matching TRBD1. Germline V lookup: CDR1 MNHNS, CDR2 SASEGT. J gave up 6 bases and V 3 bases, and 6 bases lay outside the gene matches. This CDR3 is 14 amino acids long. The DNA for the CDR3 is TGTGCCAGCAGTGATAGGGACAGGGTGGGCGAGCAGTACTTC. Protein: CASSDRDRVGEQYF.